The next 13 T cell receptor beta chains were all read from a single sample in a study of T cell responses to AZD1222 COVID-19 vaccine. Some clones are missing from TCRdb's copy, which holds only in-frame ones; the method was immunoSEQ multiplex PCR. The table has fewer than 85,000 clones, more than 70% seen once. The input for sequencing was peripheral blood, taken on day 0 of AZD1222 vaccination. Receptors were obtained from an adult in good health.

CDR3 bases: TGTGCCAGCAGTTACTCTAGCGGCTCCTACGAGCAGTACTTC. Translating gives CASSYSSGSYEQYF. The J gene is TRBJ2-7, the V gene TRBV6-2 or TRBV6-3; maybe TRBD2 (6 bases). Germline CDR1 reads MNHEY; CDR2 reads SVGEGT. The CDR3 is 14 amino acids. Deletions cut 0 bases from V and 0 bases from J, with 6 bases between.

This clone was found once. This sequence joins TRBV29-1 and TRBJ1-1; D gene unclear. The V and J ends lost 7 bases and 4 bases respectively, with 10 bases between them. The germline V gene has CDR1 SQVTM and CDR2 ANQGSEA. CDR3 length equals 11 residues. The CDR3 loop is CSAKRATEAFF. The CDR3 nucleotides are TGCAGCGCCAAAAGGGCCACTGAAGCTTTCTTT.

This sequence joins TRBV9 and TRBJ1-2; D is possibly TRBD1 (6 bases). The CDR3 covers 15 residues. Deletions cut 0 bases from V and 4 bases from J, with 13 bases between. Germline V gene lookup returns CDR1 SGDLS and CDR2 YYNGEE. The CDR3: CASSVVGGRIYGYTF. The CDR3 DNA reads as TGTGCCAGCAGCGTAGTCGGGGGGCGCATCTATGGCTACACCTTC.

This chain connects TRBV28 to TRBJ1-2, with D tentatively TRBD1 (6 bases). Germline CDR1 is MDHEN and CDR2 is SYDVKM. The CDR3 extends over 12 amino acids. V lost 4 bases to trimming and J lost 8 bases, with 11 bases between them. In DNA, the CDR3 is TGTGCCAGCAGTTCAGGGGTCGGAGGCTACACCTTC. Residues: CASSSGVGGYTF.

A few counts support this clone. V usage is TRBV18 and J usage is TRBJ1-5; D unclear. Germline V gene data show CDR1 as KGHSH and CDR2 as LQKENI. There are 15 residues in the CDR3. V lost 4 bases and J 5 bases, leaving 15 bases between the germline ends. CDR3 loop: CASSLGRRVDQPQHF. The CDR3 DNA follows: TGTGCCAGCTCACTGGGCCGGAGGGTAGATCAGCCCCAGCATTTT.

The chain couples TRBV30 to TRBJ1-1; D unresolved. V was trimmed by 2 bases and J by 1 base, leaving 5 bases between them. Germline V CDR1 and CDR2: GTSNPN, SVGIG (reference sequence). This CDR3 is built from 12 residues. CDR3 DNA sequence: TGTGCCTGGAGTCGAGAGAACACTGAAGCTTTCTTT. Residues: CAWSRENTEAFF. The variable domain in full, completed from reference TRBV30 and TRBJ1-1, reads SQTIHQWPATLVQPVGSPLSLECTVEGTSNPNLYWYRQAAGRGLQLLFYSVGIGQISSEVPQNLSASRPQDRQFILSSKKLLLSDSGFYLCAWSRENTEAFFGQGTRLTVV.

The chain carries TRBV6-1 and TRBJ1-6; no firm D call. This CDR3 has 16 residues. Germline CDR1 is MNHNS and CDR2 is SASEGT. The germline V and J ends were trimmed by 4 bases and 8 bases, with 18 bases remaining between them. The CDR3: CASSGGVEGVHSPLHF. The CDR3 nucleotides read TGTGCCAGCAGTGGAGGAGTGGAGGGAGTACATTCACCCCTCCACTTT.

V and J are TRBV19 and TRBJ2-1, with D possibly TRBD2 on 5 matching bases. Trimming removed 9 bases at V and 3 bases at J, with 9 bases between. The length of the CDR3 is 12 residues. CDR1 and CDR2 (germline): LNHDA, SQIVND (reference sequence). CDR3 DNA sequence: TGTGCCAGCCAAAGCGGCTACAATGAGCAGTTCTTC. Protein product: CASQSGYNEQFF.

The V call is TRBV28, the J call TRBJ2-5; D gene ambiguous. Trimming removed 7 bases at V and 7 bases at J, with 10 bases between. The V gene's germline CDR1 is MDHEN and CDR2 SYDVKM. The CDR3 covers 11 residues. CDR3 nucleotide sequence: TGTGCCAGCAAGGGATTCGGGACCCAGTACTTC. Translated: CASKGFGTQYF. Full variable domain (outside the CDR3, taken from reference TRBV28 and TRBJ2-5): DVKVTQSSRYLVKRTGEKVFLECVQDMDHENMFWYRQDPGLGLRLIYFSYDVKMKEKGDIPEGYSVSREKKERFSLILESASTNQTSMYLCASKGFGTQYFGPGTRLLVL.

The rearrangement links TRBV27 to TRBJ2-2, with 10 bases lining up with TRBD2. The CDR3 consists of 17 residues. The V gene's germline CDR1 is MNHEY and CDR2 SMNVEV (reference sequence). V was pared by 4 bases and J by 4 bases, with 9 bases of the junction left unmatched. The CDR3 here is CASSSPPEREGTGELFF. The CDR3, as DNA: TGTGCCAGCAGTTCGCCACCAGAGCGGGAGGGCACCGGGGAGCTGTTTTTT.

This clone was seen only a few times. This chain uses TRBV7-9 with TRBJ2-3; TRBD2 matches at 11 bases. From germline, CDR1 is SEHNR and CDR2 FQNEAQ (reference sequence). The CDR3 is 16 residues long. V gave up 5 bases and J gave up 0 bases; unmatched junction bases: 4. The CDR3 DNA is TGTGCCAGCAGCATAACTAGCGGGGGTAGCACAGATACGCAGTATTTT. Translated, it gives CASSITSGGSTDTQYF.

The chain links TRBV19 to TRBJ2-7, with TRBD2 identical over 11 bases. V dropped 7 bases and J dropped 2; count of bases not matched to a gene: 4. This CDR3 has 14 amino acids. The germline gives CDR1 LNHDA, CDR2 SQIVND (reference sequence). In DNA form, the CDR3 reads TGTGCCAGTAACCCTAGCGGGGGGACCTACGAGCAGTACTTC. Amino acid sequence: CASNPSGGTYEQYF.

V is TRBV28 and J is TRBJ2-7; D might be TRBD2 (5 bases). The CDR3 is 16 residues long. Trimming removed 4 bases at V and 0 bases at J, with 16 bases between. Germline CDR1 and CDR2: MDHEN and SYDVKM. CDR3 sequence: CASSSPGILSSYEQYF. DNA for the CDR3: TGTGCCAGCAGTTCCCCCGGGATCCTAAGCTCCTACGAGCAGTACTTC.